The source of this T cell receptor beta chain is a study of glioma-infiltrating T cells. About the research overall: Presurgical dexamethasone in glioma patients lasted six or fewer days. Whole-study findings and limits: Tissue and blood shared very few CDR3 sequences.

Using RNA template, CDR3s of TCR alpha and beta were amplified with iRepertoire arm-PCR. One-step reverse transcription and amplification started from approximately 100-400 ng of tissue mRNA or PBMC total RNA. TCRdb reanalysed the multiplex PCR reads using MiXCR and keeps one entry per CDR3 protein. The data show more than 350,000 distinct CDR3 sequences, with roughly two fifths seen just once and 9.5% to 15% held by the top ten. This CDR3 is 14 amino acids long. Germline CDR1 and CDR2: SEHNR and FQNEAQ (reference sequence). A note on this clonotype: Its antigen is unidentified. At one end, the junction sequence differs from germline, possibly due to a read error.

Sequenced input: glioma tissue, nonneoplastic brain tissue, or PBMCs (not recorded which). The gene calls are TRBV7-9 and TRBJ2-1, with 10 positions matching TRBD2. This TCR came from a human donor with low-grade glioma or glioblastoma, undergoing nonglioma brain surgery, or in good health (not recorded which). For the CDR3, the DNA is TGTGCCAGCAGCTTAAACCTAGCGGGAGAGCGGATGGGTTTC. It translates to CASSLNLAGERMGF.